This T cell receptor beta chain comes out of a study of OX40 agonist ivuxolimab in advanced cancers. For the study at large: Anti-PD-1, anti-PD-L1 or anti-CTLA-4 therapy given earlier was allowed, and 40% had some. Study-level results: At 0.1-3.0 mg/kg, partial responders had clonal expansion among the lowest observed. The antigens recognized by the expanded peripheral T cells, that is their antigen specificity, were not determined. The mean number of expanded clones was higher in CD8+ T cells than in CD4+.

Profiling relied on immunoSEQ multiplex PCR, and the TCRdb table lists in-frame clones only, not all of them. Found here are tens of thousands of clones, around nine tenths of them singletons; the top ten hold around 0.4%. Points on this clone: Its antigen is not identified. Relative to the germline gene, one junction end is altered; a read error may explain this.

The germline CDR1 and CDR2 sequences are SGHNT and YENEEA. This CDR3 contains 14 residues. The sequence derives from an adult with an advanced solid tumor such as melanoma, head and neck, liver or kidney cancer. The rearrangement links TRBV11-3 to TRBJ2-1; TRBD2 matches 10 bases. This specimen was CD4+ or CD8+ T cells sorted from blood, taken in a trial of the OX40 agonist ivuxolimab. CDR3: CASSLEGASGSWLF. In nucleotides, the CDR3 is TGTGCCAGCAGCTTAGAGGGGGCTAGCGGGAGTTGGCTCTTC.